These 20 T cell receptor beta chains came from one sample sequenced in a study of blood T cell repertoires in COVID-19. The assay was immunoSEQ multiplex PCR, and TCRdb's table has in-frame clones only and misses some. The sample carries some 72,000 clones, 80% to 90% recorded once. The sample comprised peripheral blood. Source of these receptors: a man in his fifties or sixties with active COVID-19.

The DNA for the CDR3 is TGTGCCAGCAGCCGGACCTGGGGCGGGGGTGGCCCAGATACGCAGTATTTT. Translation gives CASSRTWGGGGPDTQYF. The V call is TRBV3-1 (or the pseudogene TRBV3-2), the J call TRBJ2-3; 7 nucleotides line up with TRBD2. With V trimmed by 4 bases and J by 4 bases, 14 bases remained unmatched. This CDR3 spans 17 amino acids. Germline V gives CDR1 LGHDT, CDR2 YNNKEL (reference sequence).

CDR3 region: CASSYSATDTQYF. The CDR3 nucleotides read TGTGCCAGCAGTTACTCAGCAACAGATACGCAGTATTTT. The genes are TRBV6-2 or TRBV6-3 and TRBJ2-3, with no clear D. This CDR3 has 13 residues. Per germline, CDR1 MNHEY and CDR2 SVGEGT. Trimming stripped 0 bases from V and 3 bases from J, with 4 bases between.

CDR3 loop: CASSTRTGIQETQYF. Here the CDR3 DNA reads TGTGCCAGTAGTACAAGAACGGGGATACAAGAGACCCAGTACTTC. The rearrangement uses TRBV19 and TRBJ2-5, with D possibly matching TRBD2 (5 bases). Germline loops: CDR1 LNHDA, CDR2 SQIVND (reference sequence). Trimming removed 4 bases at V and 2 bases at J, with 14 bases between. The CDR3 spans 15 residues.

The rearrangement uses TRBV6-2 or TRBV6-3 and TRBJ2-6, with D perhaps TRBD2 (5 bases). CDR1 and CDR2 (germline): MNHEY, SVGEGT. The CDR3 is 21 amino acids. Trimming stripped 5 bases from V and 0 bases from J, with 26 bases between. The CDR3 loop reads CASSNGLQPNLVSSGANVLTF. The CDR3 DNA reads TGTGCCAGCAGTAATGGACTGCAACCAAATTTAGTTAGCTCTGGGGCCAACGTCCTGACTTTC.

The gene calls are TRBV29-1 and TRBJ2-7; TRBD1 matches at 9 bases. This CDR3 has 15 amino acids. J lost 3 bases, V lost 1 base, and 7 bases had no gene match. CDR1 SQVTM and CDR2 ANQGSEA come from the germline V gene. Here the CDR3 DNA reads TGCAGCGTTGAAGGGACAGGGGACGGCGACTACGAGCAGTACTTC. Translated, it gives CSVEGTGDGDYEQYF.

V usage is TRBV27 and J usage is TRBJ2-3; 7 bases align to TRBD2. CDR1 is MNHEY, CDR2 SMNVEV, per germline (reference sequence). The length of the CDR3 is 15 residues. With 3 bases clipped from V and 2 bases from J, the junction kept 5 bases outside the gene matches. The CDR3 spells CASSFVGGPTDTQYF. The CDR3 nucleotides read TGTGCCAGCAGTTTTGTGGGAGGGCCCACAGATACGCAGTATTTT.

This rearrangement joins TRBV29-1 to TRBJ2-7; TRBD2 is a possible D gene (5 bases). This CDR3 is built from 15 residues. The V gene's germline CDR1 is SQVTM and CDR2 ANQGSEA. The V end lost 4 bases, the J end lost 3 bases, and 19 bases lay between the germline ends. The chain's CDR3 is CSVALLGNVGYEQYF. The CDR3, as DNA: TGCAGCGTTGCCCTACTAGGCAATGTTGGCTACGAGCAGTACTTC.

This clone was seen once. The CDR3 bases are TGTGCCAGCAGCATAACCGGGACTAGCGGCCAGACCCAGTACTTC. Translation: CASSITGTSGQTQYF. The chain combines TRBV5-4 with TRBJ2-5; TRBD2 matches 11 bases. Germline V CDR1 and CDR2: SGHNT, YYREEE (reference sequence). V gave up 4 bases and J gave up 6 bases; unmatched junction bases: 8. This CDR3 is 15 amino acids long.

The J gene is TRBJ2-7, the V gene TRBV20-1, with D tentatively TRBD2 (6 bases). CDR3 length equals 13 residues. Trimming stripped 3 bases from V and 2 bases from J, with 11 bases between. CDR1 is DFQATT, CDR2 SNEGSKA, per germline (reference sequence). The CDR3 protein is CSASFGRTYEQYF. In nucleotides, the CDR3 is TGCAGTGCTAGTTTCGGGAGAACCTACGAGCAGTACTTC.

The chain is built from TRBV5-6 and TRBJ2-2; 12 bases line up with TRBD2. CDR1 is SGHDT and CDR2 is YYEEEE in the germline V gene. V lost 4 bases and J lost 1; bases outside the gene matches: 2. CDR3 size: 16 residues. The CDR3 protein is CASSMGLAGNTGELFF. The CDR3 bases are TGTGCCAGCAGCATGGGACTAGCGGGGAACACCGGGGAGCTGTTTTTT.

The rearrangement joins TRBV18 to TRBJ2-1; possible D gene TRBD2, 6 bases. Germline CDR1 and CDR2: KGHSH and LQKENI. V lost 6 bases, J lost 8 bases, and 14 bases lay in between. The CDR3 consists of 13 residues. CDR3: CASSPTSIYEQFF. The CDR3 coding sequence is TGTGCCAGCTCGCCTACTAGCATTTATGAGCAGTTCTTC.

This chain uses TRBV19 with TRBJ2-7; perhaps TRBD2 as D (7 bases). The germline gives CDR1 LNHDA, CDR2 SQIVND (reference sequence). V shed 3 bases and J shed 3 bases, with 15 bases lying between them. The CDR3 consists of 15 residues. The CDR3: CASSMSNGGRYEQYF. CDR3 nucleotide sequence: TGTGCCAGTAGTATGTCGAACGGGGGGCGCTACGAGCAGTACTTC. Supplemented by reference TRBV19 and TRBJ2-7, the full variable domain reads DGGITQSPKYLFRKEGQNVTLSCEQNLNHDAMYWYRQDPGQGLRLIYYSQIVNDFQKGDIAEGYSVSREKKESFPLTVTSAQKNPTAFYLCASSMSNGGRYEQYFGPGTRLTVT.

The chain uses TRBV5-5 and TRBJ2-7, with 7 bases that match TRBD2. This CDR3 has 15 residues. The germline V gene has CDR1 SGHKS and CDR2 YYEKEE (reference sequence). J lost 0 bases, V lost 0 bases, and 3 bases had no gene match. CDR3 DNA: TGTGCCAGCAGCTTGGGTCTAGCGGTCTCCTACGAGCAGTACTTC. Translating it yields CASSLGLAVSYEQYF.

The chain employs TRBV6-1 and TRBJ2-7; 7 bases map to TRBD2. The CDR3 spans 16 residues. Germline V gives CDR1 MNHNS, CDR2 SASEGT. V was clipped by 3 bases and J by 0 bases; unmatched bases: 8. The CDR3 nucleotides are TGTGCCAGCAGTGATGAGCGGGGACGACCCTCCTACGAGCAGTACTTC. Amino acids: CASSDERGRPSYEQYF.

The chain carries TRBV11-2 and TRBJ1-1, with D possibly matching TRBD1 (5 bases). The CDR3 sequence is 14 residues long. Per the germline V gene, CDR1 is SGHAT and CDR2 is FQNNGV. The ends were cut back, 2 bases at V and 1 base at J, with 8 bases in the middle. CDR3 DNA sequence: TGTGCCAGCAGCTTACAGGGAAGGAACACTGAAGCTTTCTTT. This translates into CASSLQGRNTEAFF.

The chain joins TRBV10-3 to TRBJ2-7; D unresolved. The CDR3 runs to 12 residues. CDR1 and CDR2 from the germline V gene are ENHRY and SYGVKD. V lost 3 bases to trimming and J lost 1 base, with 4 bases between them. CDR3 sequence: CAISDRSYEQYF. CDR3 sequence (DNA): TGTGCCATCAGTGACAGGTCCTACGAGCAGTACTTC.

This chain uses TRBV5-5 with TRBJ2-7, with 11 nucleotides matching TRBD2. Germline V gives CDR1 SGHKS, CDR2 YYEKEE (reference sequence). This CDR3 is built from 15 residues. Unmatched junction bases numbered 5, after V lost 5 bases and J lost 1 base. CDR3 residues: CASSLTSGTSYEQYF. In nucleotides, the CDR3 is TGTGCCAGCAGTCTGACTAGCGGGACATCCTACGAGCAGTACTTC.

V is TRBV5-8 and J is TRBJ1-1; TRBD1 might be the D (6 bases). Deletions cut 2 bases from V and 1 base from J, with 9 bases between. Germline V lookup: CDR1 SGHTS, CDR2 YDEGEE. The CDR3 is made up of 14 amino acids. The CDR3 nucleotides read TGTGCCAGCAGCTTAAGGGGGAAGAACACTGAAGCTTTCTTT. Translating gives CASSLRGKNTEAFF.

This clone was found once. The chain joins TRBV5-8 to TRBJ1-2; D is perhaps TRBD1 (5 bases). Germline V gene sequence: CDR1 SGHTS, CDR2 YDEGEE. V lost 6 bases and J 4 bases, leaving 19 bases between the germline ends. The CDR3 is made up of 15 amino acids. This CDR3 is CASTRKGVIIYGYTF. The CDR3 region has the DNA TGTGCCAGCACTCGAAAAGGGGTCATAATCTATGGCTACACCTTC.

Concerning this clone: Germline is not matched at one junction end, which may reflect a read error. This chain links TRBV5-4 with TRBJ1-1; 8 bases are a match to TRBD1. There are 15 residues in the CDR3. Germline V lookup: CDR1 SGHNT, CDR2 YYREEE (reference sequence). CDR3 sequence (DNA): TGTGCCAGCAGATTGGATAACGACAGGGGCACTGAAGCTTTCTTT. Encoded protein: CASRLDNDRGTEAFF.